Below are 3 T cell receptor beta chains sequenced from a single sample in a study of blood T cell repertoires in COVID-19. Here immunoSEQ multiplex PCR was the method, and the copy in TCRdb shows in-frame clones only, minus some. Of roughly 160,000 clones in the sample, approximately 86% were seen once. Input material: peripheral blood. The receptors stem from a man between 60 and 75 years old with acute or convalescent COVID-19.

The chain links TRBV29-1 to TRBJ2-5; the D gene is possibly TRBD2 (5 bases). CDR3 length: 13 amino acids. V was shortened by 5 bases and J by 8 bases, with 18 bases between the two germline ends. Looked up from germline, CDR1 is SQVTM and CDR2 is ANQGSEA. The CDR3 coding sequence is TGCAGCGTTCCGGACTGGCGTCGAGGTACCCAGTACTTC. Its protein is CSVPDWRRGTQYF.

A few counts support this clone. The chain recombines TRBV19 with TRBJ1-6, with D maybe TRBD1 (6 bases). This CDR3 is 13 amino acids long. Looked up from germline, CDR1 is LNHDA and CDR2 is SQIVND (reference sequence). V was pared by 3 bases and J by 8 bases, with 8 bases between. The CDR3 loop is CASSIDRHSPLHF. In DNA form, the CDR3 reads TGTGCCAGTAGTATTGACAGGCATTCACCCCTCCACTTT.

The genes are TRBV18 and TRBJ2-1; no reliable D call. The germline V gene has CDR1 KGHSH and CDR2 LQKENI. The CDR3 has 12 residues. Between the trimmed V and J ends, which lost 3 bases and 7 bases, there was a span of 7 bases. The CDR3 coding sequence is TGTGCCAGCTCACCCCTCGGGAATGAGCAGTTCTTC. Translated, it gives CASSPLGNEQFF.